These T cell receptor beta chains were read from a single sample in a study of T cell repertoires in cytomegalovirus infection. TCRdb processed the reads anew with MiXCR; each CDR3 protein has one entry. The profile shows a few hundred thousand distinct CDR3 sequences, roughly 15% of them singletons. Specimen: PBMCs. These receptors originate from a human donor in good health (CMV status not recorded). Some clones in this sample may be carry-over from other donors' samples. Both conserved end residues are part of each CDR3. D genes are given only for firm matches. Some rows have no size entry. The others give once, few or many, or a class for an expanded clone.

abundance,d_gene,v_gene,j_gene,CDR3nt,CDR3aa
many,TRBD2,TRBV7-2,TRBJ2-1,TGTGCCAGCAGCCCCGCAGCGGGGGGGCCTTGGAATGAGCAGTTCTTC,CASSPAAGGPWNEQFF
few,NA,TRBV27,TRBJ1-6,TGTGCCAGCACCAATAACCACAGGTTCAGCTCCTATAATTCACCCCTCCACTTT,CASTNNHRFSSYNSPLHF
many,NA,TRBV6-1,TRBJ1-4,TGTGCCAGCAGTGAAAGGAATCGGCGGCTTAATGAAAAACTGTTTTTT,CASSERNRRLNEKLFF
many,NA,TRBV28,TRBJ2-6,TGTGCCAGCCTCCTCTCTGGGGCCAACGTCCTGACTTTC,CASLLSGANVLTF
NA,TRBD2,TRBV10-3,TRBJ2-1,TGTGCCATCGAGTCTAGCGGGGGGGGTTACAATGAGCAGTTCTTC,CAIESSGGGYNEQFF
many,NA,TRBV19,TRBJ2-2,TGTGCCAGTACCTCAGGGGTGAACACCGGGGAGCTGTTTTTT,CASTSGVNTGELFF
few,NA,TRBV2,TRBJ2-3,TGTGCTTGCAACATCTACGAGGGAATCGAGGATACGCAGTATTTT,CACNIYEGIEDTQYF
many,NA,TRBV6-1,TRBJ1-1,TGTGCCAGCAGTGAGAGTAGGGCGGTTGAAGCTTTCTTT,CASSESRAVEAFF
NA,NA,TRBV6-1,TRBJ2-5,TGTACCAGCAGTGCCCGTCAGGGACACCAAGAGACCCAGTACTTC,CTSSARQGHQETQYF
NA,NA,TRBV12-3/TRBV12-4,TRBJ2-5,TGTGCCAGCACCCGGGGGTTGGGAGAGACCCAGTACTTC,CASTRGLGETQYF
few,NA,TRBV7-9,TRBJ1-1,TGTGCCAGCAGCTCAGAAAAGACCACTGAAGCTTTCTTT,CASSSEKTTEAFF
NA,NA,TRBV20-1,TRBJ1-5,TGCAGTGCTAGAGGAGACGGCGACGTGAATCAGCCCCAGCATTTT,CSARGDGDVNQPQHF
many,NA,TRBV20-1,TRBJ1-5,TGCAGTGCTAGAGATCCGACCCAGGGCATGAATCAGCCCCAGCATTTT,CSARDPTQGMNQPQHF
many,NA,TRBV27,TRBJ1-6,TGTGCCAGCAGTTTAAGTGAGGGCTCACCCCTCCACTTT,CASSLSEGSPLHF
NA,TRBD2,TRBV11-2,TRBJ2-3,TGTGCCAGCAGCTTAGGGGCCAGCGGGGGTGATACGCAGTATTTT,CASSLGASGGDTQYF
many,NA,TRBV7-9,TRBJ1-4,TGTGCCAGCAGCTCCCGGGACAATCCCGAAAAACTGTTTTTT,CASSSRDNPEKLFF
many,NA,TRBV12-3/TRBV12-4,TRBJ2-5,TGTGCCAGCAGTGCTATCGCAGGGACCCAGTACTTC,CASSAIAGTQYF
NA,NA,TRBV15,TRBJ1-4,TGTGCCACCAGCAGAGGACACGCAACTAATGAAAAACTGTTTTTT,CATSRGHATNEKLFF
NA,NA,TRBV5-1,TRBJ1-1,TGCGCCAGCAGACGAGACGGGGCCGTGAACACTGAAGCTTTCTTT,CASRRDGAVNTEAFF
few,TRBD1,TRBV5-1,TRBJ1-1,TGCGCCAGCAGCTCGGCAGGGGGGTACACTGAAGCTTTCTTT,CASSSAGGYTEAFF
few,NA,TRBV6-5,TRBJ2-2,TGTGCCAGCATCGCCGGGGGGCGGCTAGGGACCGGGGAGCTGTTTTTT,CASIAGGRLGTGELFF
few,TRBD2,TRBV6-4,TRBJ2-5,TGTGCCAGCAGCCCAGCGAGCGGGGGAAATGAGACCCAGTACTTC,CASSPASGGNETQYF
NA,TRBD2,TRBV28,TRBJ2-5,TGTGCCAGCAGTCGGACTAGCGGGCGAGAGACCCAGTACTTC,CASSRTSGRETQYF
few,TRBD2,TRBV5-4,TRBJ2-5,TGTGCCAGCAGCCTCAGACTAGCGGGGGCTTATATCCAAGAGACCCAGTACTTC,CASSLRLAGAYIQETQYF
NA,NA,TRBV12-3/TRBV12-4,TRBJ2-4,TGTGCCAGCAGTTTAATGGGACTGATCAAAAACATTCAGTACTTC,CASSLMGLIKNIQYF
NA,TRBD1,TRBV10-3,TRBJ2-5,TGTGCCATACGGACAGGGAGGATGGAGACCCAGTACTTC,CAIRTGRMETQYF
few,TRBD1,TRBV6-1,TRBJ1-5,TGTGCCAGCAGCCGCGGGCTCGGGGGACAGGGGGCCAATCAGCCCCAGCATTTT,CASSRGLGGQGANQPQHF
NA,TRBD1,TRBV11-2,TRBJ1-4,TGTGCCAGCAGCGATGCGCGCGGGACAGCTACAACTAATGAAAAACTGTTTTTT,CASSDARGTATTNEKLFF
few,TRBD1,TRBV25-1,TRBJ2-1,TGTGCCAGCAGTGAATCGATCTGGTCAGGGGGTAATGAGCAGTTCTTC,CASSESIWSGGNEQFF
NA,TRBD1,TRBV5-6,TRBJ2-7,TGTGCCAGCAGCTTGGTATGGGACAGGGTCGAGCAGTACTTC,CASSLVWDRVEQYF
many,NA,TRBV7-2,TRBJ1-5,TGTGCCAGCAGCTCCCCCGCGGGGGGCAGCCAGCCCCAGCATTTT,CASSSPAGGSQPQHF
few,TRBD1,TRBV10-3,TRBJ2-1,TGTGCCATCGGCTGGGACAGGGGTGAGCAGTTCTTC,CAIGWDRGEQFF
NA,NA,TRBV11-2,TRBJ2-7,TGTGCCAGCAGCTTAGACCGGGACCCCGTTACCTACGAGCAGTACTTC,CASSLDRDPVTYEQYF
NA,NA,TRBV7-8,TRBJ2-3,TGTGCCAGCAGCTTAGAGGGGAAGGGGGATACGCAGTATTTT,CASSLEGKGDTQYF
NA,TRBD2,TRBV5-5,TRBJ2-5,TGTGCCAGCAGCCCCGGACTAGTTGGGGAGACCCAGTACTTC,CASSPGLVGETQYF
many,NA,TRBV12-3/TRBV12-4,TRBJ2-2,TGTGCCAGCAGTTTGGGTGGCAGCTACACCGGGGAGCTGTTTTTT,CASSLGGSYTGELFF